Shown below are 6 T cell receptor beta chains from a single sample sequenced in a study of molecular identifiers for immune sequencing clone quantification. A single record per CDR3 protein comes from TCRdb applying MiXCR to the PCR reads. Of about 630,000 distinct CDR3 sequences detected, roughly 25% appear once; the ten largest clones hold 0.7% to 0.95%. Source material: naive CD8+ T cells from blood, with Jurkat cell RNA spiked in. As to subset: FACS-sorted CD8+CD4-CCR7+CD45RA+ naive T cells. Receptors originate from a human donor in good health. Some libraries in this study had Jurkat cell RNA spiked in.

This clonotype was observed a few times. The chain employs TRBV20-1 and TRBJ2-5, with D uncertain. Germline CDR1 reads DFQATT; CDR2 reads SNEGSKA (reference sequence). This CDR3 is built from 14 residues. Trimming took off 7 bases at V and 0 bases at J, with 15 bases between the two ends. This chain's CDR3 is CSVWKPEYQETQYF. The CDR3 DNA follows: TGCAGTGTCTGGAAACCAGAGTACCAAGAGACCCAGTACTTC.

Note on this clonotype: A much larger clone is a single base away; this may be a read error. The V and J genes are TRBV13 and TRBJ1-1; D call uncertain. This CDR3 is built from 16 residues. V lost 3 bases and J lost 3, with 17 bases in between. Germline lookup yields CDR1 PRHDT and CDR2 FYEKMQ (reference sequence). The CDR3 DNA reads TGTGCCAGCAGCTTTTCCCCACTAACATTGGACACTGAAGCTTTCTTT. The encoded protein is CASSFSPLTLDTEAFF. The full variable domain, completed using reference TRBV13 and TRBJ1-1, is AAGVIQSPRHLIKEKRETATLKCYPIPRHDTVYWYQQGPGQDPQFLISFYEKMQSDKGSIPDRFSAQQFSDYHSELNMSSLELGDSALYFCASSFSPLTLDTEAFFGQGTRLTVV.

This clonotype was detected only a few times. The chain has TRBV11-2 and TRBJ2-7; D remains unclear. The ends were cut back, 1 base at V and 2 bases at J, with 9 bases in the middle. This CDR3 region has 14 residues. The germline V gene has CDR1 SGHAT and CDR2 FQNNGV. The CDR3: CASSLGARAYEQYF. As DNA, the CDR3 is TGTGCCAGCAGCTTAGGGGCTAGAGCCTACGAGCAGTACTTC. The variable domain in full, completed from reference TRBV11-2 and TRBJ2-7, reads EAGVAQSPRYKIIEKRQSVAFWCNPISGHATLYWYQQILGQGPKLLIQFQNNGVVDDSQLPKDRFSAERLKGVDSTLKIQPAKLEDSAVYLCASSLGARAYEQYFGPGTRLTVT.

This clonotype appeared a few times. The chain uses TRBV6-6 and TRBJ2-5; the match to TRBD1 covers 7 bases. CDR1 and CDR2 from the germline V gene are MNHNY and SVGAGI (reference sequence). Trimming cost V 4 bases and J 3 bases; bases outside gene matches: 8. The CDR3 sequence is 15 residues long. The CDR3 coding sequence is TGTGCCAGCAGTTCCCTCTTCGGACAGGAAGAGACCCAGTACTTC. As protein: CASSSLFGQEETQYF.

This clonotype occurred a few times. The chain joins TRBV28 to TRBJ2-1; 8 bases match TRBD2. Per germline, CDR1 MDHEN and CDR2 SYDVKM. This CDR3 comprises 14 residues. V lost 2 bases to trimming and J lost 6 bases; unmatched junction nucleotides: 3. CDR3 coding DNA: TGTGCCAGCAGTTTAAGAACTAGCGGCAATGAGCAGTTCTTC. This sequence encodes CASSLRTSGNEQFF.

This clonotype showed up many times. The chain joins TRBV7-9 to TRBJ1-1; 8 bases map to TRBD1. From germline, CDR1 is SEHNR and CDR2 FQNEAQ (reference sequence). J gave up 2 bases and V 3 bases, and 2 bases lay outside the gene matches. This CDR3 contains 14 residues. This CDR3 reads CASSFGQGNTEAFF. The CDR3 nucleotides read TGTGCCAGCAGCTTCGGACAGGGAAACACTGAAGCTTTCTTT.